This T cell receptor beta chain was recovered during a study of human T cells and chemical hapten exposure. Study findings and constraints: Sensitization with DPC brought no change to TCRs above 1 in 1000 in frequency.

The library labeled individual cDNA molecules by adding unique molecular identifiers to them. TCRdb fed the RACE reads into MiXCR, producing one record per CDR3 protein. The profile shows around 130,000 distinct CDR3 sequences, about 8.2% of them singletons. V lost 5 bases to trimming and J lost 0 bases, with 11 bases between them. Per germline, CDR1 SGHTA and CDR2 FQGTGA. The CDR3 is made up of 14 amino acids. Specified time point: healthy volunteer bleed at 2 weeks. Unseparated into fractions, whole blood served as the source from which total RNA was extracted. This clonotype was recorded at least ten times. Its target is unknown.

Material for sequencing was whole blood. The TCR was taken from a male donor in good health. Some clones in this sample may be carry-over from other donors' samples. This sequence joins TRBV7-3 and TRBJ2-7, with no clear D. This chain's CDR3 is CASSPGLNSYEQYF. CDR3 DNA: TGTGCCAGCAGCCCCGGGCTAAACTCCTACGAGCAGTACTTC.